One and the same sample provided the 10 T cell receptor beta chains below, sequenced in a study of T cell changes during pregnancy in multiple sclerosis. Clones were sequenced by immunoSEQ multiplex PCR, and TCRdb holds only the in-frame ones, with some missing. In the table there are about 100,000 clones, approximately 90% of which are singletons. The sample here was peripheral blood, taken in the second trimester of pregnancy. The receptors were sampled from a female donor in good health, enrolled as a control in a pregnancy study.

This rearrangement joins TRBV27 to TRBJ1-2; D uncertain. Germline V gene sequence: CDR1 MNHEY, CDR2 SMNVEV (reference sequence). CDR3 length: 12 amino acids. V dropped 6 bases and J dropped 8 bases, with 13 bases sitting between them. CDR3 DNA sequence: TGTGCCAGCAGCCTGGGAGGGAAGGGCTACACCTTC. Protein product: CASSLGGKGYTF.

The rearrangement joins TRBV5-6 to TRBJ2-3; a weak D match, TRBD1 (6 bases). V was cut by 3 bases and J by 4 bases, with 21 bases left in between. The length of the CDR3 is 17 residues. Germline-derived CDR1 and CDR2 are SGHDT and YYEEEE. The CDR3 sequence: CASSSTFPGTSADTQYF. The CDR3 bases are TGTGCCAGCAGCTCTACGTTCCCCGGGACAAGTGCAGATACGCAGTATTTT.

This chain connects TRBV18 to TRBJ2-1; 9 bases map to TRBD2. The length of the CDR3 is 13 residues. Germline V gene lookup returns CDR1 KGHSH and CDR2 LQKENI. Trimming cost V 3 bases and J 16 bases; bases outside gene matches: 10. The CDR3 DNA sequence: TGTGCCAGCTCACCTTCGGACGGGACTAGCACTTTCTTC. Amino acid sequence: CASSPSDGTSTFF.

J is TRBJ2-3 and V is TRBV7-8; D possibly corresponds to TRBD1 (6 bases). In germline, CDR1 is SGHVS, CDR2 FQNEAQ. The V gene lost 3 bases and the J gene lost 1 base, with 11 bases spanning the gap. The CDR3 spans 15 residues. In DNA form, the CDR3 reads TGTGCCAGCAGCTTCAGGGGTCGGGGCACAGATACGCAGTATTTT. This codes for CASSFRGRGTDTQYF.

The genes are TRBV7-8 and TRBJ1-1; 9 bases are a match to TRBD1. The CDR3 extends over 14 amino acids. Germline lookup yields CDR1 SGHVS and CDR2 FQNEAQ. V trimming: 5 bases; J trimming: 4 bases; junction bases outside the gene matches: 5. CDR3: CASSLGTGSTEAFF. CDR3 DNA sequence: TGTGCCAGCAGCCTCGGGACAGGGAGCACTGAAGCTTTCTTT.

This chain joins TRBV28 and TRBJ1-5; the D is unclear. The ends were cut back, 2 bases at V and 7 bases at J, with 15 bases in the middle. CDR1 and CDR2 (germline): MDHEN, SYDVKM. The CDR3 consists of 15 residues. This chain's CDR3 is CASSLEGTEGQPQHF. CDR3 bases: TGTGCCAGCAGTTTAGAAGGTACCGAGGGCCAGCCCCAGCATTTT.

This clone was recorded once. The V and J genes are TRBV28 and TRBJ1-1; the match to TRBD1 covers 11 bases. Germline V gene data show CDR1 as MDHEN and CDR2 as SYDVKM. The J segment lost 0 bases and the V segment lost 4 bases, leaving 7 bases of the junction unmatched. The CDR3 consists of 17 residues. Written as DNA, the CDR3 is TGTGCCAGCAGTTCGGGACAGGGGGTTGGTCTGAACACTGAAGCTTTCTTT. It codes for CASSSGQGVGLNTEAFF.

The chain has TRBV18 and TRBJ2-7; 7 bases are a match to TRBD2. V lost 3 bases to trimming and J lost 5 bases; unmatched junction nucleotides: 4. Germline V gives CDR1 KGHSH, CDR2 LQKENI. There are 13 residues in the CDR3. CDR3 nucleotides: TGTGCCAGCTCACCGGGGAGGGACCACGAGCAGTACTTC. It codes for CASSPGRDHEQYF. The full variable domain, rest sourced from reference TRBV18 and TRBJ2-7, is NAGVMQNPRHLVRRRGQEARLRCSPMKGHSHVYWYRQLPEEGLKFMVYLQKENIIDESGMPKERFSAEFPKEGPSILRIQQVVRGDSAAYFCASSPGRDHEQYFGPGTRLTVT.

There are a few counts of this clone. The chain uses TRBV5-4 and TRBJ1-1; 9 bases are a match to TRBD1. Germline CDR1 SGHNT, CDR2 YYREEE (reference sequence). CDR3 size: 15 residues. V lost 4 bases to trimming and J lost 4 bases; unmatched junction nucleotides: 8. CDR3 sequence: CASSPWTGDGTEAFF. DNA for the CDR3: TGTGCCAGCAGCCCTTGGACAGGGGATGGCACTGAAGCTTTCTTT.

This sequence joins TRBV14 and TRBJ1-3; the D is unclear. V shed 0 bases and J shed 0 bases, with 9 bases lying between them. The length of the CDR3 is 16 residues. Germline V gene lookup returns CDR1 SGHDN and CDR2 FVKESK. CDR3 coding DNA: TGTGCCAGCAGCCAAGAGTTCTTAATCTCTGGAAACACCATATATTTT. Its translation: CASSQEFLISGNTIYF.